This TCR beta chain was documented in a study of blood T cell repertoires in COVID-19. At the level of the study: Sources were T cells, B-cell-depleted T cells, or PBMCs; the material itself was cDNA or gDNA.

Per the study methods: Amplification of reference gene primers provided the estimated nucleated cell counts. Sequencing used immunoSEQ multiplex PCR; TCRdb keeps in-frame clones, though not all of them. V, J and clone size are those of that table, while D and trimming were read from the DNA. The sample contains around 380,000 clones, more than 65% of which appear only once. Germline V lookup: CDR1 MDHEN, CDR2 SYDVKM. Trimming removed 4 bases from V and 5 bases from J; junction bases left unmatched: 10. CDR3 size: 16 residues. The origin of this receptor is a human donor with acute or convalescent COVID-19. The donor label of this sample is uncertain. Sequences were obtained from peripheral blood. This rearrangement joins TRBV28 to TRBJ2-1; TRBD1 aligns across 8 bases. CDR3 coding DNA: TGTGCCAGCAGTTCCTCCGGGACAGGAGACCACAATGAGCAGTTCTTC. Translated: CASSSSGTGDHNEQFF.